The subject of this entry is one T cell receptor beta chain. Its binding antigen is unknown. Base quality data are lacking; no much larger clone is found one base away. Patients with autoimmune disease history or receiving systemic immunosuppression were excluded from the trial. Peripheral blood for TCR sequencing was collected from all dose cohorts at baseline, on cycle 4 day 1, and on cycle 7 day 1. The samples were taken from a phase I, first-in-human, multicenter, open-label dose-escalation trial of ivuxolimab. Adults with locally advanced or metastatic melanoma, renal cell, hepatocellular, or head and neck squamous cell carcinoma were enrolled in the trial. CD4+ and CD8+ T cells were sorted separately from peripheral blood before TCR sequencing. These data are taken from a study of OX40 agonist ivuxolimab in advanced cancers. With regard to the full study: Ivuxolimab, which targeted the costimulatory receptor OX40 (CD134), was an agonistic, fully human IgG2 monoclonal antibody. A male proportion of around 83% and a mean age of approximately 61 years, ranging from 23 to 79, were recorded for the dose-escalation cohort. Intravenous ivuxolimab was administered to patients every 2 weeks at six dose levels: 0.01, 0.1, 0.3, 1.5, 3 and 10 mg/kg. Prior anti-PD-1, anti-PD-L1 or anti-CTLA-4 therapy was permitted, and checkpoint inhibitors had been received by around 40% of dose-escalation patients. The point of sequencing TCRbeta in the periphery was to test whether ivuxolimab changed TCR sequence diversity and drove clonal T-cell expansion. Three dose-escalation patients achieved partial responses, one with hepatocellular carcinoma and two with cutaneous melanoma. The paper reports the monotherapy dose-escalation portion (N of about 52 patients) of the phase I ivuxolimab trial. Of the approximately 50 dose-escalation patients, hepatocellular carcinoma was present in some 19, melanoma in around 15, renal cell carcinoma in 9 and head and neck cancer in 9.

Genomic DNA was extracted from sorted cells for sequencing of the TCRbeta CDR3 region. The immunoSEQ Assay was used to sequence the TCRbeta CDR3 regions. The table was pulled from immuneACCESS by TCRdb, which kept in-frame rearrangements only. Such tables lose some clones; where checked, under half of the loss comes from unresolved V genes, and the rest has no known cause. The sample table holds tens of thousands of clones, of which approximately 85% were seen once. The leading ten clones occupy roughly 9.6% of the sample. Trimming removed 2 bases from V and 4 bases from J; the gene matches leave 2 bases unexplained. Its CDR3 holds 14 amino acids, cysteine through phenylalanine. The DNA shown is the 42-base CDR3, in frame from base 1. The germline V gene yields SGHVS for CDR1 and FNYEAQ for CDR2. On the study overall, not on this receptor specifically: Low levels of normalized T-cell clonal expansion were also seen in some nonresponding patients. At doses of 0.1 to 3.0 mg/kg, clonal expansion of both CD4+ and CD8+ blood T cells was observed from baseline to week 6. In the 0.1-3.0 mg/kg groups, partial responders were among the patients with the lowest normalized peripheral clonal expansion, particularly in CD8+ T cells. The antigen specificity of the peripheral T cells that underwent clonal expansion was not determined. After ivuxolimab, more expanded clones were found on average in CD8+ T cells than in CD4+ T cells.

The receptor was derived from an adult with an advanced solid tumor such as melanoma, head and neck, liver or kidney cancer. The chain uses TRBV7-6 and TRBJ1-5; 7 middle bases align to TRBD1. Sample: CD4+ or CD8+ T cells sorted from blood, taken in a trial of the OX40 agonist ivuxolimab. The CDR3 in this case is CASSLQGGNQPQHF. The DNA sequence is given as TGTGCCAGCAGCTTACAGGGGGGGAATCAGCCCCAGCATTTT.